A single T cell receptor (beta chain) is shown here with its context. No antigen is known for it. Primers included in the PCR were 60 Vbeta and 13 Jbeta primers. Only in-frame clones appear in the TCRdb table, and some are missing; sequencing was by immunoSEQ multiplex PCR. The sample includes fewer than 250,000 clones, 75% to 85% of them seen just once. In germline, CDR1 is MNHEY, CDR2 SMNVEV (reference sequence). The CDR3 sequence is 20 residues long. The V gene end was trimmed by 5 bases and the J gene end by 2 bases; junction bases not matched to a gene: 18. The data belong to a study of cytomegalovirus exposure and HLA in healthy donors. Whole-study context: There were under 130 million unique TCR beta sequences, drawn from 180 million or so T cells, in an earlier analysis.

Findings and caveats of the study: As a later analysis showed, a missense DCLRE1C variant was linked to trimming of TCR beta V- and J-genes. Clonal expansion, a later analysis showed, was greater in HLA-associated TCR beta chains than in equally common others. Later work associated fewer than 20,000 TCR beta sequences with HLA alleles at 0.05 false discovery rate.

The clonotype originates from a woman younger than 45 in good health and CMV-seropositive. The sequencing input was PBMCs. The chain uses TRBV27 and TRBJ2-1, with 10 positions matching TRBD2. The CDR3 DNA is TGTGCCAGCAGTACCCGGGCTAGCGGGGGACCCCAAATCACCTACAATGAGCAGTTCTTC. This encodes CASSTRASGGPQITYNEQFF.